A selection of T cell receptor beta chains follows, all from one sample in a study of Graves' ophthalmopathy and Graves' hyperthyroidism. In TCRdb, the multiplex PCR reads were re-called with MiXCR into one record per CDR3 protein. The sample holds fewer than 400,000 distinct CDR3 sequences, about a sixth seen once. Sequencing was performed on peripheral blood. Receptors originate from a woman younger than 30 with Graves' ophthalmopathy. The CDR3 runs from the conserved cysteine through the conserved F or W. D genes are given only for firm matches. Clone size is shown for a subset of rows, as once, few, many or a class of expanded clone.

V gene	J gene	clone size	D gene	CDR3 DNA	CDR3 protein
TRBV5-1	TRBJ1-3	many	-	TGCGCCAGCAGCCCCGAACCGGGCCTTGGAAACACCATATATTTT	CASSPEPGLGNTIYF
TRBV28	TRBJ1-2	many	-	TGTGCCAGCAGTTTATACGCGGGGAGCTACACCTTC	CASSLYAGSYTF
TRBV12-3/TRBV12-4	TRBJ2-2	many	TRBD2	TGTGCCAGCAGTTTCGTCCGACATCGGACTAGCGGGAGAGGGGCCAACACCGGGGAGCTGTTTTTT	CASSFVRHRTSGRGANTGELFF
TRBV20-1	TRBJ1-1	many	-	TGCAGTGCTAGAATGTGGGACACTGAAGCTTTCTTT	CSARMWDTEAFF
TRBV2	TRBJ2-5	many	-	TGTGCCAGCAGTGAAGCAAGGGGGCAAGAGACCCAGTACTTC	CASSEARGQETQYF
TRBV30	TRBJ2-6	many	-	TGTGCCTGGAGTCGTTCCGGGGGAAAGGCCAACGTCCTGACTTTC	CAWSRSGGKANVLTF
TRBV6-2/TRBV6-3	TRBJ2-7	many	TRBD1	TGTGCCAGCAGTTTGCGGGACAGGGGGCGCGAGCAGTACTTC	CASSLRDRGREQYF
TRBV6-1	TRBJ1-1	many	TRBD1	TGTGCCAGCAGTGAAGACAGGGGCATGAACACTGAAGCTTTCTTT	CASSEDRGMNTEAFF
TRBV7-7	TRBJ2-2	-	-	TGTGCTAGCAGCTTAAGGTCTTATGGGGACACCGGGGAGCTGTTTTTT	CASSLRSYGDTGELFF
TRBV6-1	TRBJ2-7	few	TRBD2	TGTGCCAGCTTTAGCGGGAACTCCTACGAGCAGTACTTC	CASFSGNSYEQYF
TRBV19	TRBJ1-5	many	-	TGTGCCAGTCGGCCGGAGGGGAGGGTCCAGCCCCAGCATTTT	CASRPEGRVQPQHF
TRBV28	TRBJ1-1	many	-	TGTGCCGCCTTTGACTCCATGAACACTGAAGCTTTCTTT	CAAFDSMNTEAFF
TRBV27	TRBJ2-6	many	-	TGTGCCAGCAGCTTTCGATGGGGTGGGGTGACCTCTGGGGCCAACGTCCTGACTTTC	CASSFRWGGVTSGANVLTF
TRBV19	TRBJ1-1	many	TRBD1	TGTGCCAGTAGATACAGGGGCCAAACAGATGGGACTGAAGCTTTCTTT	CASRYRGQTDGTEAFF
TRBV20-1	TRBJ2-7	many	-	TGCAGTGCTAGAGATTCAGGGCAGTCCATATGGCCATTC	CSARDSGQSIWPF
TRBV5-1	TRBJ2-7	many	-	TGCGCCAGCAGCCACGGAACCTACGAGCAGTACTTC	CASSHGTYEQYF